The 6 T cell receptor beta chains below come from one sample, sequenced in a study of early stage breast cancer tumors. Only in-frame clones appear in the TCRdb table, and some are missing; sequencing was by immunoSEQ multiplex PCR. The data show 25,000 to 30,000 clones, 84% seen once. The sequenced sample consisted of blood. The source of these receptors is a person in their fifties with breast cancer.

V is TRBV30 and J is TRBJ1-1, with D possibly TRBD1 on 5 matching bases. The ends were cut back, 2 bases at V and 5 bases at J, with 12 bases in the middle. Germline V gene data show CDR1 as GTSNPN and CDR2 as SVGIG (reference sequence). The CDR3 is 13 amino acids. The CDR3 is CAWSTGLGTEAFF. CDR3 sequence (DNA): TGTGCCTGGAGTACAGGCCTAGGGACTGAAGCTTTCTTT.

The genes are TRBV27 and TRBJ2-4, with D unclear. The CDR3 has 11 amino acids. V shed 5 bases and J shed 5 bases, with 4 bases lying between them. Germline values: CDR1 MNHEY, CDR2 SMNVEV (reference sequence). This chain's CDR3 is CASSVQNIQYF. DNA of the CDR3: TGTGCCAGCAGTGTACAAAACATTCAGTACTTC.

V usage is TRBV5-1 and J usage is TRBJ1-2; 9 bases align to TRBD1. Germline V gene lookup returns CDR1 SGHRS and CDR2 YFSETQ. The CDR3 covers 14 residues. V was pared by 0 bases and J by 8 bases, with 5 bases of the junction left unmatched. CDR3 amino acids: CASSLEDRGHGYTF. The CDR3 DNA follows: TGCGCCAGCAGCTTGGAGGACAGGGGTCACGGCTACACCTTC.

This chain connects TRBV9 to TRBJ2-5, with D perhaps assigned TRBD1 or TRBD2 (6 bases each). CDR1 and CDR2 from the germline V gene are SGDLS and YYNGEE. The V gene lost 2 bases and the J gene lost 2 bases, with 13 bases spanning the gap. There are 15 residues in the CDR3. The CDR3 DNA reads TGTGCCAGCAGCGTTGGGGGGCGAGGGCAAGAGACCCAGTACTTC. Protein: CASSVGGRGQETQYF. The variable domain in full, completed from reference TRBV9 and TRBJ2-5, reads DSGVTQTPKHLITATGQRVTLRCSPRSGDLSVYWYQQSLDQGLQFLIQYYNGEERAKGNILERFSAQQFPDLHSELNLSSLELGDSALYFCASSVGGRGQETQYFGPGTRLLVL.

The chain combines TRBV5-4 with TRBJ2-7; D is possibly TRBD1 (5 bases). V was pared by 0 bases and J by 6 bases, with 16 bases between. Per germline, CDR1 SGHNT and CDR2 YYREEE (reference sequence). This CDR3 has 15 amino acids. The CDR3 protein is CASSLETDSAAEQYF. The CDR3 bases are TGTGCCAGCAGCTTGGAAACCGACAGTGCCGCCGAGCAGTACTTC.

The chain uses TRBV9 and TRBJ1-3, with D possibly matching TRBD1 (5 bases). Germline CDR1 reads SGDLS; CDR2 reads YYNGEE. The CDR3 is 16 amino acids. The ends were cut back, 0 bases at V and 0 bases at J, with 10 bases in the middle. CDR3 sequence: CASSVGGRRSGNTIYF. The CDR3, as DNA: TGTGCCAGCAGCGTAGGGGGGAGGCGCTCTGGAAACACCATATATTTT.